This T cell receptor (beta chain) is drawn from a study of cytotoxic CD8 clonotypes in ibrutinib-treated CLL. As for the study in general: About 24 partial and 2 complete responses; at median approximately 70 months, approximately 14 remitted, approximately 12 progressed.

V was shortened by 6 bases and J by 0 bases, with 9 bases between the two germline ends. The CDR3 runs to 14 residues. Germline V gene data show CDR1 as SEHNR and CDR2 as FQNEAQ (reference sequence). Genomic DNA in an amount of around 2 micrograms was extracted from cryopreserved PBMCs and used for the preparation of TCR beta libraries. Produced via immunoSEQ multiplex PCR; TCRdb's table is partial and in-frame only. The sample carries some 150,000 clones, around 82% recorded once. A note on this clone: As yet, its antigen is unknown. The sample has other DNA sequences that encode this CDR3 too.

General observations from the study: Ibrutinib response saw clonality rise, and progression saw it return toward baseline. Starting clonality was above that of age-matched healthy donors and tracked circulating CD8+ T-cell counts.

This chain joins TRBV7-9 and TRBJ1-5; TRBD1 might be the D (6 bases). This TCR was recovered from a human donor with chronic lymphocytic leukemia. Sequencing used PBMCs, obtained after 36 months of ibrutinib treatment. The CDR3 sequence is CASSRGNSNQPQHF. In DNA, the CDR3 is TGTGCCAGCAGTAGGGGGAATAGCAATCAGCCCCAGCATTTT.